This TCR beta chain was retrieved from a study of cytomegalovirus exposure and HLA in healthy donors. The PCR had 60 Vbeta and 13 Jbeta primers. Here immunoSEQ multiplex PCR was the method, and the copy in TCRdb shows in-frame clones only, minus some. The sample comprises roughly 160,000 clones, around 83% of which are singletons, and over 2.5% rests with the top ten. Sequencing was done on a sample of PBMCs. The TCR originated in a man aged 25-45 years in good health and CMV-seropositive.

The CDR3: CASSPPGQGANEQYF. The DNA of the CDR3 is TGTGCCAGCAGCCCCCCGGGACAGGGGGCCAACGAGCAGTACTTC. This chain connects TRBV7-9 to TRBJ2-7; the match to TRBD1 covers 12 bases. V trimming: 5 bases; J trimming: 5 bases; junction bases outside the gene matches: 7. Germline V gene data show CDR1 as SEHNR and CDR2 as FQNEAQ (reference sequence). The length of the CDR3 is 15 residues. Drawing the rest from reference TRBV7-9 and TRBJ2-7, the complete variable domain is DTGVSQNPRHKITKRGQNVTFRCDPISEHNRLYWYRQTLGQGPEFLTYFQNEAQLEKSRLLSDRFSAERPKGSFSTLEIQRTEQGDSAMYLCASSPPGQGANEQYFGPGTRLTVT.